The entry that follows covers one T cell receptor (beta chain) sequence. Its specificity is not known. The CDR3 extends over 16 amino acids. CDR1 is SGHTA, CDR2 FQGTGA, per germline. The V and J ends lost 4 bases and 8 bases, in that order; junction bases with no gene match: 8. This specimen comes from a study of response to subunit inactivated influenza vaccine. TCRdb independently ran MiXCR on the RT-PCR reads; one entry per CDR3 protein. The sample contains about 480,000 distinct CDR3 sequences, 9.5% to 12% of which appear only once. Study conclusions and caveats: Few additional T cells are recruited per seasonal influenza vaccination, authors suggested.

The receptor's source is a man aged 50 to 59 who received an inactivated influenza vaccine. The sequenced sample was PBMCs from blood, obtained more than 35 days after vaccination. This sequence joins TRBV7-3 and TRBJ2-1, with 13 bases identical to TRBD2. The CDR3 protein is CASSSLLAGGGHEQFF. The CDR3 DNA is TGTGCCAGCAGCTCATTACTAGCGGGAGGGGGCCATGAGCAGTTCTTC.